The 25 T cell receptor beta chains below come from one sample, sequenced in a study of shared clonotypes between healthy human individuals. Measured with immunoSEQ multiplex PCR; TCRdb has only the in-frame clones, and not every one. The table includes some 1.5 million clones, around 97% detected once. Material: naive CD4+ T cells sorted from blood. Described subset: CD45RA+ positively selected. These TCRs come from a man aged 25-40 years in good health.

The chain employs TRBV9 and TRBJ2-7, with TRBD1 matching 7 bases. Germline CDR1 reads SGDLS; CDR2 reads YYNGEE. V lost 1 base, J lost 0 bases, and 7 bases stayed unmatched. CDR3 length: 16 amino acids. CDR3 residues: CASSVSTGTHSYEQYF. For the CDR3, the DNA is TGTGCCAGCAGCGTATCGACAGGGACCCACTCCTACGAGCAGTACTTC.

The V gene is TRBV12-5, the J gene TRBJ2-1, with 7 bases identical to TRBD2. CDR1 and CDR2 from the germline V gene are LGHNT and FRNRAP. J lost 6 bases, V lost 0 bases, and 8 bases had no gene match. The CDR3 has 16 residues. The CDR3 DNA sequence: TGTGCTAGTGGTTTGGTACTGAGGGAGGGCCTCAATGAGCAGTTCTTC. Its protein is CASGLVLREGLNEQFF.

J is TRBJ2-2 and V is TRBV11-3, with 8 bases that match TRBD1. The CDR3 runs to 16 residues. The V gene's germline CDR1 is SGHNT and CDR2 YENEEA. V shed 5 bases and J 2 bases; nucleotides not matched to a gene: 7. In nucleotides, the CDR3 is TGTGCCAGCAGCCACAGGGGGTCGGGAAACACCGGGGAGCTGTTTTTT. Translation gives CASSHRGSGNTGELFF. The variable domain in full, with the rest retrieved from reference TRBV11-3 and TRBJ2-2, is EAGVVQSPRYKIIEKKQPVAFWCNPISGHNTLYWYLQNLGQGPELLIRYENEEAVDDSQLPKDRFSAERLKGVDSTLKIQPAELGDSAVYLCASSHRGSGNTGELFFGEGSRLTVL.

This sequence joins TRBV11-2 and TRBJ2-7; maybe TRBD1 (6 bases). V lost 2 bases and J lost 2, with 19 bases in between. Germline V gene lookup returns CDR1 SGHAT and CDR2 FQNNGV. The CDR3 loop spans 17 amino acids. The CDR3 sequence: CASSLTFTRTVPYEQYF. The CDR3 nucleotides read TGTGCCAGCAGCTTAACATTTACAAGGACAGTCCCCTACGAGCAGTACTTC.

The chain uses TRBV28 and TRBJ2-7; 11 bases are a match to TRBD2. V lost 4 bases to trimming and J lost 3 bases; unmatched junction nucleotides: 11. CDR1 and CDR2 from the germline V gene are MDHEN and SYDVKM. The CDR3 spans 17 residues. The CDR3 bases are TGTGCCAGCAGTTCCCCCGTAAGGACTAGCGGGTTCTACGAGCAGTACTTC. Amino acids: CASSSPVRTSGFYEQYF.

This rearrangement joins TRBV10-2 to TRBJ2-1, with 11 bases that match TRBD2. The V and J ends lost 3 bases and 6 bases, in that order; junction bases with no gene match: 10. CDR3 length: 17 amino acids. Germline V CDR1 and CDR2: WSHSY, SAAADI. DNA for the CDR3: TGCGCCAGCAGTGATCCGACTAGCGGGAAGGTGGTCAATGAGCAGTTCTTC. Translation: CASSDPTSGKVVNEQFF.

Turning to this clone: The same CDR3 arises from other DNA sequences in this sample as well. V and J are TRBV7-9 and TRBJ1-5; no definite D call. V shed 3 bases and J shed 6 bases, with 6 bases lying between them. The CDR3 covers 12 residues. Germline CDR1 and CDR2: SEHNR and FQNEAQ (reference sequence). The chain's CDR3 is CASSFPGQPQHF. The CDR3 nucleotides read TGTGCCAGCAGCTTCCCTGGTCAGCCCCAGCATTTT.

This chain joins TRBV6-5 and TRBJ2-5, with TRBD1 matching 7 bases. This CDR3 contains 13 residues. Germline-derived CDR1 and CDR2 are MNHEY and SVGAGI. Here the CDR3 DNA reads TGTGGGGTTGGGACAGCCCCCCAAGAGACCCAGTACTTC. Its protein is CGVGTAPQETQYF.

With regard to this clone: Other DNA sequences of this sample code for an identical CDR3. The CDR3 sequence is CASSSTGSQETQYF. In DNA, the CDR3 is TGTGCCAGCAGCTCAACAGGGTCCCAAGAGACCCAGTACTTC. The rearrangement uses TRBV7-6 and TRBJ2-5, with a weak D call TRBD1 (6 bases). The germline V and J ends were trimmed by 4 bases and 1 base, with 10 bases remaining between them. There are 14 residues in the CDR3. Germline values: CDR1 SGHVS, CDR2 FNYEAQ. Full variable domain (remainder filled in from reference TRBV7-6 and TRBJ2-5): GAGVSQSPRYKVTKRGQDVALRCDPISGHVSLYWYRQALGQGPEFLTYFNYEAQQDKSGLPNDRFSAERPEGSISTLTIQRTEQRDSAMYRCASSSTGSQETQYFGPGTRLLVL.

The J gene is TRBJ1-2, the V gene TRBV19; D unclear. CDR1 and CDR2 (germline): LNHDA, SQIVND (reference sequence). This CDR3 comprises 15 residues. With 6 bases removed from V and 2 bases from J, the gap between germline ends came to 16 bases. CDR3 sequence: CASRHRPPFNYGYTF. The DNA for the CDR3 is TGTGCCAGTAGACATCGACCTCCTTTCAACTATGGCTACACCTTC.

The rearrangement joins TRBV2 to TRBJ2-7; tentative D call: TRBD2 (6 bases). CDR1 SNHLY and CDR2 FYNNEI come from the germline V gene. This CDR3 is 14 amino acids long. V was pared by 4 bases and J by 6 bases, with 16 bases between. This CDR3 is CASSAFGGVREQYF. For the CDR3, the DNA is TGTGCCAGCAGTGCTTTTGGAGGGGTCCGCGAGCAGTACTTC.

This sequence joins TRBV30 and TRBJ2-2; TRBD1 might be the D (6 bases). CDR1 and CDR2 (germline): GTSNPN, SVGIG (reference sequence). The CDR3 extends over 15 amino acids. Trimming stripped 5 bases from V and 2 bases from J, with 15 bases between. CDR3 loop: CAWETGRFNTGELFF. The CDR3 DNA is TGTGCCTGGGAGACAGGTCGGTTCAACACCGGGGAGCTGTTTTTT.

The rearrangement uses TRBV18 and TRBJ2-7; 10 nucleotides align to TRBD1. Germline V lookup: CDR1 KGHSH, CDR2 LQKENI. V shed 3 bases and J 4 bases; nucleotides not matched to a gene: 6. CDR3 size: 15 residues. CDR3 DNA sequence: TGTGCCAGCTCACCCGCGGGACAGGGGCGTTACGAGCAGTACTTC. Translation: CASSPAGQGRYEQYF. The full variable domain, in which reference TRBV18 and TRBJ2-7 provide the parts outside the CDR3, is NAGVMQNPRHLVRRRGQEARLRCSPMKGHSHVYWYRQLPEEGLKFMVYLQKENIIDESGMPKERFSAEFPKEGPSILRIQQVVRGDSAAYFCASSPAGQGRYEQYFGPGTRLTVT.

This sequence joins TRBV21-1 and TRBJ2-2; the table gives TRBD2 as D, unverified against the DNA. TRBV21-1 constitutes a pseudogene. The CDR3 has 24 residues. The DNA of the CDR3 is TGTGCCAGCAGCACCCCTGTGGCGCCCACTCGACTAGCGGGGACGACTTCGTGCACCGGGGAGCTGTTTTTT. Its protein is CASSTPVAPTRLAGTTSCTGELFF.

The chain uses TRBV5-6 and TRBJ1-1; a possible D gene is TRBD1 (5 bases). From germline, CDR1 is SGHDT and CDR2 YYEEEE. The CDR3 length is 13 residues. Deletions cut 3 bases from V and 7 bases from J, with 13 bases between. The CDR3: CASSWVPGGEAFF. CDR3 coding DNA: TGTGCCAGCAGCTGGGTCCCGGGGGGTGAAGCTTTCTTT.

Comments on this clone: Other nucleotide sequences from this sample produce the same CDR3. Written as DNA, the CDR3 is TGTGCCAGTACAGACAGGGGGCGCGAGCAGTACTTC. The encoded protein is CASTDRGREQYF. The J gene is TRBJ2-7, the V gene TRBV19, with TRBD1 matching 10 bases. CDR1 is LNHDA, CDR2 SQIVND, per germline (reference sequence). V was pared by 7 bases and J by 6 bases, with 3 bases of the junction left unmatched. The CDR3 extends over 12 amino acids.

V is TRBV5-4 and J is TRBJ1-1; D call uncertain. Germline V gene lookup returns CDR1 SGHNT and CDR2 YYREEE (reference sequence). This CDR3 contains 14 residues. The V gene lost 1 base and the J gene lost 1 base, with 8 bases spanning the gap. This CDR3 reads CASSLIGPNTEAFF. The CDR3 DNA sequence: TGTGCCAGCAGCTTGATCGGACCGAACACTGAAGCTTTCTTT.

V is TRBV28 and J is TRBJ1-1, with D perhaps matching TRBD1 (6 bases). V was pared by 6 bases and J by 8 bases, with 25 bases between. The length of the CDR3 is 16 residues. The germline V gene encodes CDR1 MDHEN and CDR2 SYDVKM. CDR3 DNA sequence: TGTGCCAGCAGGGTAGGACAGACTCTTCGAATAGGGGAAGCTTTCTTT. It encodes CASRVGQTLRIGEAFF.

The V and J genes are TRBV7-2 and TRBJ1-5; perhaps TRBD1 as D (5 bases). V was shortened by 4 bases and J by 4 bases, with 14 bases between the two germline ends. Per germline, CDR1 SGHTA and CDR2 FQGNSA. The CDR3 totals 15 residues. The CDR3 DNA reads as TGTGCCAGCAGCTCCTACTTCGGACAAAATCAGCCCCAGCATTTT. This gives the protein CASSSYFGQNQPQHF.

The CDR3, as DNA: TGCGCCAGCAGCTTCACACTCGGGGCTGGGGAGCAGTACTTC. Translated, it gives CASSFTLGAGEQYF. The chain uses TRBV5-1 and TRBJ2-7; D possibly uses TRBD1 or TRBD2 (5 bases each). This CDR3 is 14 amino acids long. Per the germline V gene, CDR1 is SGHRS and CDR2 is YFSETQ. Trimming took 2 bases from V and 7 from J, leaving 16 bases between them.

The chain couples TRBV5-4 to TRBJ2-3; TRBD2 matches at 9 bases. Germline assignment: CDR1 SGHNT and CDR2 YYREEE (reference sequence). This CDR3 comprises 17 residues. V lost 4 bases, J lost 3 bases, and 12 bases stayed unmatched. CDR3 sequence reads: CASSPGVAGVKTDTQYF. CDR3 bases: TGTGCCAGCAGCCCGGGGGTAGCGGGAGTTAAGACAGATACGCAGTATTTT.

The genes are TRBV6-6 and TRBJ1-2; TRBD1 agrees at 7 bases. With 2 bases clipped from V and 10 bases from J, the junction kept 13 bases outside the gene matches. CDR1 is MNHNY, CDR2 SVGAGI, per germline (reference sequence). CDR3 size: 15 residues. The CDR3 sequence: CASSYPQGEEDDYTF. Here the CDR3 DNA reads TGTGCCAGCAGTTACCCTCAGGGGGAGGAAGATGACTACACCTTC.

The chain has TRBV18 and TRBJ2-7; D remains unclear. V was cut by 3 bases and J by 6 bases, with 12 bases left in between. From germline, CDR1 is KGHSH and CDR2 LQKENI. The CDR3 runs 13 residues. The CDR3 here is CASSPTPQAEQYF. DNA for the CDR3: TGTGCCAGCTCACCCACCCCCCAGGCCGAGCAGTACTTC.

The CDR3 DNA is TGTGCCAGCAGTTCGAACCCGGGACTAGCGGTCGCCGGGGAGCTGTTTTTT. Translating it yields CASSSNPGLAVAGELFF. The V gene is TRBV27, the J gene TRBJ2-2, with 11 bases lining up with TRBD2. The CDR3 spans 17 residues. Germline values: CDR1 MNHEY, CDR2 SMNVEV (reference sequence). Trimming removed 4 bases from V and 6 bases from J; junction bases left unmatched: 10.

The gene calls are TRBV9 and TRBJ2-5; D might be TRBD1 (6 bases). Germline V gene data show CDR1 as SGDLS and CDR2 as YYNGEE. Trimming took 1 base from V and 4 from J, leaving 17 bases between them. This CDR3 is built from 16 residues. CDR3 loop: CASSVSVGALGETQYF. DNA of the CDR3: TGTGCCAGCAGCGTATCCGTGGGGGCGTTGGGAGAGACCCAGTACTTC.